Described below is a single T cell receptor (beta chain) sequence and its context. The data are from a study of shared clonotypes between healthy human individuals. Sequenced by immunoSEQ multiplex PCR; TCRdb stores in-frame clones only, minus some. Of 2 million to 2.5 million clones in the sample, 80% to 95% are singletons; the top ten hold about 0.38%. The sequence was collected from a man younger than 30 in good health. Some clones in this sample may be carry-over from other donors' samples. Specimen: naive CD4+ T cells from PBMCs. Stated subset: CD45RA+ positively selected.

The CDR3 spells CAWNMGRRNSPLHF. The CDR3 DNA is TGTGCCTGGAATATGGGGCGACGAAATTCACCCCTCCACTTT. The genes are TRBV30 and TRBJ1-6, with a weak D call TRBD1 (5 bases). The CDR3 sequence is 14 residues long. Deletions cut 4 bases from V and 7 bases from J, with 14 bases between. Germline lookup yields CDR1 GTSNPN and CDR2 SVGIG (reference sequence).